This T cell receptor (beta chain) was obtained from a study of PD-L1 blockade in urothelial cancer. Time point in this sample: peripheral blood 6 weeks after treatment start. TCRdb's table, derived via immunoSEQ multiplex PCR, lists solely in-frame clones and lacks some. The sample has about 66,000 clones; roughly 86% are singletons. The CDR3 runs to 15 residues. CDR1 is ENHRY, CDR2 SYGVKD, per germline. V was cut by 0 bases and J by 7 bases, with 13 bases left in between. This sequence originates from a man aged 60 to 75 with urothelial cancer. V is TRBV10-3 and J is TRBJ2-1; possibly TRBD2 for D (5 bases). The sample here was PBMCs, taken around atezolizumab (anti-PD-L1) treatment. The CDR3 coding sequence is TGTGCCATCAGTGAGTCGAGAGGGATGGGAAATGAGCAGTTCTTC. Amino acids: CAISESRGMGNEQFF.